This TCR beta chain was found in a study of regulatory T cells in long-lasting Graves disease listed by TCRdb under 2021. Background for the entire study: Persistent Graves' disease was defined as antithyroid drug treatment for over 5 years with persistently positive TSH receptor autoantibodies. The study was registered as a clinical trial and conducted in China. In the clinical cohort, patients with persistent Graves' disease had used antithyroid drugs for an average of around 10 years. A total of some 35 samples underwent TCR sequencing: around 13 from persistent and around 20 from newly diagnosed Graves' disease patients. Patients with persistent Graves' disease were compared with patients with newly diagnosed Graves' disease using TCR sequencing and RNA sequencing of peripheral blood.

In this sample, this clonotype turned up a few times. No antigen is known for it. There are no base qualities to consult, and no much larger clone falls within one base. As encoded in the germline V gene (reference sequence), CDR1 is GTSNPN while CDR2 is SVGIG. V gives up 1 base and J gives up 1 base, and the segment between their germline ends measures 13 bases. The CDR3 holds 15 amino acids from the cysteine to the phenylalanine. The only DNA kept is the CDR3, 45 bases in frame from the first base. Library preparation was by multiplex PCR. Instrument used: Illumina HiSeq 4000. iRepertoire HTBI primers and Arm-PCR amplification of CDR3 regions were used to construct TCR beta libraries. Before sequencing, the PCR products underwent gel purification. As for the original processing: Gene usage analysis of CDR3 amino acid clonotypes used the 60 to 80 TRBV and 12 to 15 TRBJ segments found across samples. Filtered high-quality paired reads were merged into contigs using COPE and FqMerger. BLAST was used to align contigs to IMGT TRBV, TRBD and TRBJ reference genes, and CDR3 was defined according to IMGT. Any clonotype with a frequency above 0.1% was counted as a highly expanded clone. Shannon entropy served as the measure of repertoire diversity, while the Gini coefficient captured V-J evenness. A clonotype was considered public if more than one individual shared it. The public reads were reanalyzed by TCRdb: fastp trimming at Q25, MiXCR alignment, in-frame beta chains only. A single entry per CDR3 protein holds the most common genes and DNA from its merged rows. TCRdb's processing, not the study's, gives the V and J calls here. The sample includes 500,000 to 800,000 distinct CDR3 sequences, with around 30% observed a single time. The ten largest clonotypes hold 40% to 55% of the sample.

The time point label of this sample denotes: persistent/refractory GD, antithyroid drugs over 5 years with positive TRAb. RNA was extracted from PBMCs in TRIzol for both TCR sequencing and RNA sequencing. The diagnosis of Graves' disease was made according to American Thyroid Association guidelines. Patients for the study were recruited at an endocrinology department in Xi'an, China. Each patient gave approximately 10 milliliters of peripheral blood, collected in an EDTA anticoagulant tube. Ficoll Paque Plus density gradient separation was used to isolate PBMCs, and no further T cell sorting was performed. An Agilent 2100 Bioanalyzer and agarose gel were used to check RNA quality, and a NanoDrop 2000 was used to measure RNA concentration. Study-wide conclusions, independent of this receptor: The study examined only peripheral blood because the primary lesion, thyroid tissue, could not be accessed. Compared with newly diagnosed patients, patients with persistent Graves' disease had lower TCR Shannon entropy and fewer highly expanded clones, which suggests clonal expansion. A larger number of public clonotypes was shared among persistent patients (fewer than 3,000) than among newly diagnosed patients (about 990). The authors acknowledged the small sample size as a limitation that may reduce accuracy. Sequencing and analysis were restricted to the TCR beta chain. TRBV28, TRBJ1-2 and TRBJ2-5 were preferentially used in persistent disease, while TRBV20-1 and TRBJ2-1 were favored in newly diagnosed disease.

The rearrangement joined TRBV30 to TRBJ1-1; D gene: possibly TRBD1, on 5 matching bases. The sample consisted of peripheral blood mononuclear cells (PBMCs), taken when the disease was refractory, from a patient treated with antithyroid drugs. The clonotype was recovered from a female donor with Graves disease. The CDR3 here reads CAWSGGKGPNTEAFF. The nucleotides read TGTGCCTGGAGTGGAGGAAAGGGGCCGAACACTGAAGCTTTCTTT.